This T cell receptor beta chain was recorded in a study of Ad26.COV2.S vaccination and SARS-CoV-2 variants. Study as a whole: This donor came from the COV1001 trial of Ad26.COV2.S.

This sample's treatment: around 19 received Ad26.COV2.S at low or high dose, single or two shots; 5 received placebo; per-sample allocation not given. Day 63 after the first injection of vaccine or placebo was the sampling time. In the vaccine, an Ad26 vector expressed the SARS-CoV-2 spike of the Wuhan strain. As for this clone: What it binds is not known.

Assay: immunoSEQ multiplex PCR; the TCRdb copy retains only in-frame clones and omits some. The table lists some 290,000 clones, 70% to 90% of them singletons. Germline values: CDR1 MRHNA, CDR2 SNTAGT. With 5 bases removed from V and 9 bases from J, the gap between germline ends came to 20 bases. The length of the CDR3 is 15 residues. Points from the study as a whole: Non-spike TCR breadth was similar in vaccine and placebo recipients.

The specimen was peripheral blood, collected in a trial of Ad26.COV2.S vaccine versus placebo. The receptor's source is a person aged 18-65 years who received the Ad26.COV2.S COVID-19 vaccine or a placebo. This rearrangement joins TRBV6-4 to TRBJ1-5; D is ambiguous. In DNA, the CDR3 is TGTGCCAGCAGTCCCGCGAGGATAGAGCTCTCGCCCCAGCATTTT. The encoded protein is CASSPARIELSPQHF.